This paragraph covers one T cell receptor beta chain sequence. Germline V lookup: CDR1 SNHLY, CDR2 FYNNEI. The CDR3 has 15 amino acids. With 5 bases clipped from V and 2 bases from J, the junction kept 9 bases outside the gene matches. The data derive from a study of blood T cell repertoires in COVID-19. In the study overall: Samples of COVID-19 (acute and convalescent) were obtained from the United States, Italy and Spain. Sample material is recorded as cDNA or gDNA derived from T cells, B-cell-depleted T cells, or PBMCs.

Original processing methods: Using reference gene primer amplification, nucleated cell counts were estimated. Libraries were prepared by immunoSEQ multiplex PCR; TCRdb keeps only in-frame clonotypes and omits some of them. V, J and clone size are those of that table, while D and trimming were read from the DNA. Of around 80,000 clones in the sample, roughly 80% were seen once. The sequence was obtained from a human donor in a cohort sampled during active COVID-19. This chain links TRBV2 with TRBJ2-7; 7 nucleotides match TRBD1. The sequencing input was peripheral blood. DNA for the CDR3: TGTGCCAGCAGTCCCACTCCCGGGACAGCCTACGAGCAGTACTTC. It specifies CASSPTPGTAYEQYF. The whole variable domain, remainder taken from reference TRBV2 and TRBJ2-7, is EPEVTQTPSHQVTQMGQEVILRCVPISNHLYFYWYRQILGQKVEFLVSFYNNEISEKSEIFDDQFSVERPDGSNFTLKIRSTKLEDSAMYFCASSPTPGTAYEQYFGPGTRLTVT.